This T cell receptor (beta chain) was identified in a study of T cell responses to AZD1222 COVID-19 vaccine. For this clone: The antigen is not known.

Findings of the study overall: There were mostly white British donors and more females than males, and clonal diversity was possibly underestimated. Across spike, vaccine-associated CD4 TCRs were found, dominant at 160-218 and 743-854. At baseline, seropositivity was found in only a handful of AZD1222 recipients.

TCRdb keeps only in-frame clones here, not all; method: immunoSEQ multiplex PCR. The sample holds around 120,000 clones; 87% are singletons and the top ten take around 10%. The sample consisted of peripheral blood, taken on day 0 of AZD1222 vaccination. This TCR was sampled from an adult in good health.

CDR3 bases: TGTGCCAGCAGTGAAGCCGACTTCTATGGCTACACCTTC. It codes for CASSEADFYGYTF. This chain connects TRBV6-1 to TRBJ1-2, with D uncertain. Germline V gene sequence: CDR1 MNHNS, CDR2 SASEGT. CDR3 length equals 13 residues. The V and J ends lost 0 bases and 4 bases respectively, with 6 bases between them.